Listed below are T cell receptor beta chains from one sample, sequenced in a study of T-cell memory formation after mild COVID-19. From the 5' RACE reads, TCRdb called clonotypes with MiXCR, one entry per CDR3 protein. The table lists about 430,000 distinct CDR3 sequences, less than 25% of them singletons. Specimen: PBMCs or a T cell subset sorted from them (not recorded which). These receptors all come from an adult woman who had mild COVID-19 (a few samples of this study predate the infection). Cell type and time point are not known. The CDR3 runs from the conserved cysteine through the conserved F or W. A D gene is named only where the DNA matches it firmly. A row's size may be missing; if present it is once, few, many or a size class.

abundance	v_gene	d_gene	j_gene	CDR3aa	CDR3nt
NA	TRBV12-3/TRBV12-4	NA	TRBJ1-1	CASSRTQGAEPEAFF	TGTGCCAGCAGTCGTACACAGGGAGCGGAGCCTGAAGCTTTCTTT
many	TRBV15	NA	TRBJ1-6	CATSRDRNYNSPLHF	TGTGCCACCAGCAGAGACAGGAACTATAATTCACCCCTCCACTTT
few	TRBV20-1	TRBD1	TRBJ1-5	CSAGDRGSQPQHF	TGCAGTGCAGGGGACAGAGGGAGTCAGCCCCAGCATTTT
few	TRBV6-1	NA	TRBJ1-1	CASSELGGGSAFF	TGTGCCAGCAGTGAACTTGGGGGGGGAAGCGCTTTCTTT
few	TRBV7-2	NA	TRBJ1-6	CASSLEIGYNSPLHF	TGTGCCAGCAGCTTAGAAATAGGCTATAATTCACCCCTCCACTTT
NA	TRBV7-2	TRBD1	TRBJ2-4	CASSTRDSKNIQYF	TGTGCCAGCAGCACCCGGGACAGCAAAAACATTCAGTACTTC
few	TRBV20-1	NA	TRBJ2-1	CSAHIDNEQFF	TGCAGTGCCCACATAGACAATGAGCAGTTCTTC
few	TRBV7-6	TRBD2	TRBJ2-2	CASSLTRTSVAGELFF	TGTGCCAGCAGCTTGACGAGGACTAGCGTCGCCGGGGAGCTGTTTTTT
NA	TRBV6-6	NA	TRBJ1-5	CASQRGQEQPQHF	TGTGCCAGTCAACGGGGGCAGGAGCAGCCCCAGCATTTT
NA	TRBV25-1	NA	TRBJ1-1	CASSVPGQPNTEAFF	TGTGCCAGCAGTGTGCCGGGACAACCGAACACTGAAGCTTTCTTT
NA	TRBV6-1	NA	TRBJ2-1	CASSDVGGGHNEQFF	TGTGCCAGCAGTGACGTGGGGGGCGGCCACAATGAGCAGTTCTTC
NA	TRBV20-1	NA	TRBJ2-7	CRADKVGEQYF	TGCAGAGCTGATAAGGTGGGCGAGCAGTACTTC
few	TRBV5-5	TRBD1	TRBJ2-6	CASSSDRGPASGANVLTF	TGTGCCAGCAGTTCGGACAGGGGGCCTGCGTCTGGGGCCAACGTCCTGACTTTC
few	TRBV5-1	NA	TRBJ1-1	CASSLMAGYMNTEAFF	TGCGCCAGCAGCTTGATGGCAGGCTACATGAACACTGAAGCTTTCTTT
few	TRBV5-1	NA	TRBJ2-6	CASSPIYGANVLTF	TGCGCCAGCAGCCCTATCTACGGGGCCAACGTCCTGACTTTC